The clone carrying this T cell receptor beta chain was counted ten times or more. Its specificity is not known. The sample is drawn from a study of neurological immune-mediated disorders. Study-wide results and caveats: The greatest degree of TCR clonal expansion was observed in HTLV-1-associated myelopathy, with the lowest in multiple sclerosis, below that of healthy controls. None of the CDR3 amino acid sequences found in expanded clones was shared across subjects. This suggests that the TCR-beta repertoires were private in all groups.

As for time point: longitudinal time-point 3. The CDR3 has 13 residues. Trimming took 7 bases from V and 8 from J; bases not matched to a gene: 6. Each TCR transcript was tagged with a 10-nucleotide random UMI during 5'RACE. Each sequencing run yielded over 190 million TCR-beta sequences from 15-18 subjects. TCRdb ran MiXCR on the 5' RACE reads and lists one entry per CDR3 protein. The sample yields approximately 45,000 distinct CDR3 sequences, 13% seen once. The sequenced material came from PBMCs. This chain joins TRBV12-3 or TRBV12-4 and TRBJ1-4; TRBD1 aligns across 8 bases. This receptor was obtained from a man aged 30-40 years in good health. The CDR3 DNA sequence: TGTGCCAGCACCAATACAGGGGGAGAAAAACTGTTTTTT. Protein product: CASTNTGGEKLFF.